This TCR beta chain appears in the sequencing data of a study of T cell changes during pregnancy in multiple sclerosis. Using immunoSEQ multiplex PCR, the repertoire was profiled, and TCRdb retains in-frame clones only, with some absent. The table has tens of thousands of clones, just over 90% seen once. The sequencing here drew on peripheral blood, taken before pregnancy. The clonotype was recovered from a female donor with multiple sclerosis, enrolled in a pregnancy study.

As DNA, the CDR3 is TGTGCCACCCATACGACTAAAAGGACAGGGGCAGGGTACTATGGCTACACCTTC. This codes for CATHTTKRTGAGYYGYTF. This chain links TRBV25-1 with TRBJ1-2, with TRBD1 identical over 9 bases. V shed 10 bases and J 3 bases; nucleotides not matched to a gene: 21. The CDR3 length is 18 residues. Germline CDR1 is MGHDK and CDR2 is SYGVNS.